Listed below are T cell receptor beta chains from one sample, sequenced in a study of beta chain features in type 1 diabetes. Assay: immunoSEQ multiplex PCR; the TCRdb copy retains only in-frame clones and omits some. Among around 150,000 clones listed, 6.9% were seen once. Specimen: central memory CD4+ T cells from blood. These receptor sequences come from a woman aged 30 to 39 in good health. The CDR3 runs from the conserved cysteine through the conserved F or W. A D gene is named only where the DNA matches it firmly. A clone size is listed for some rows: how often the clone was seen (once, few, many), or a class if it is expanded.

v_call: TRBV5-6; d_call: NA; j_call: TRBJ1-2; clone_size: few; cdr3_aa: CASSLGSAANYGYTF; cdr3_nt: TGTGCCAGCAGCTTGGGTTCAGCGGCAAACTATGGCTACACCTTC
v_call: TRBV7-2; d_call: TRBD1; j_call: TRBJ1-1; clone_size: NA; cdr3_aa: CASSFAGGVEAFF; cdr3_nt: TGTGCCAGCAGCTTTGCAGGGGGCGTTGAAGCTTTCTTT
v_call: TRBV28; d_call: TRBD2; j_call: TRBJ2-1; clone_size: NA; cdr3_aa: CASSPGLAGRQGQFF; cdr3_nt: TGTGCCAGCAGTCCGGGACTAGCGGGTCGGCAGGGGCAGTTCTTC
v_call: TRBV7-2; d_call: NA; j_call: TRBJ2-3; clone_size: NA; cdr3_aa: CASSLAGRGSTDTQYF; cdr3_nt: TGTGCCAGCAGCTTAGCAGGGCGGGGTAGCACAGATACGCAGTATTTT
v_call: TRBV7-2; d_call: NA; j_call: TRBJ2-3; clone_size: few; cdr3_aa: CASSLSFGGPDTQYF; cdr3_nt: TGTGCCAGCAGCTTATCCTTCGGGGGGCCCGATACGCAGTATTTT
v_call: TRBV30; d_call: TRBD1; j_call: TRBJ2-7; clone_size: few; cdr3_aa: CAWRNAGQGGEQYF; cdr3_nt: TGTGCCTGGAGGAATGCGGGACAGGGGGGCGAGCAGTACTTC
v_call: TRBV4-2; d_call: TRBD2; j_call: TRBJ2-7; clone_size: NA; cdr3_aa: CASSQGIAGGWNEQYF; cdr3_nt: TGTGCCAGCAGCCAGGGAATAGCGGGAGGGTGGAACGAGCAGTACTTC
v_call: TRBV28; d_call: TRBD1; j_call: TRBJ2-3; clone_size: few; cdr3_aa: CASSLQGDTDTQYF; cdr3_nt: TGTGCCAGCAGCTTGCAGGGGGACACAGATACGCAGTATTTT
v_call: TRBV2; d_call: TRBD2; j_call: TRBJ2-2; clone_size: NA; cdr3_aa: CASSGLAAVPGELFF; cdr3_nt: TGTGCCAGCAGTGGACTAGCGGCAGTTCCCGGGGAGCTGTTTTTT
v_call: TRBV4-3; d_call: NA; j_call: TRBJ2-5; clone_size: NA; cdr3_aa: CASSQDRGSGSAQYF; cdr3_nt: TGCGCCAGCAGCCAAGATCGGGGGAGCGGTTCGGCCCAGTACTTC
v_call: TRBV12-5; d_call: NA; j_call: TRBJ2-3; clone_size: NA; cdr3_aa: CASGFTSTRTSTDTQYF; cdr3_nt: TGTGCTAGTGGTTTCACTTCGACACGAACTAGCACAGATACGCAGTATTTT
v_call: TRBV7-9; d_call: NA; j_call: TRBJ1-1; clone_size: NA; cdr3_aa: CASSLGTVANTEAFF; cdr3_nt: TGTGCCAGCAGCTTAGGGACAGTGGCGAACACTGAAGCTTTCTTT
v_call: TRBV11-2; d_call: NA; j_call: TRBJ2-7; clone_size: NA; cdr3_aa: CASSFQNEQYF; cdr3_nt: TGTGCCAGCAGTTTCCAAAACGAGCAGTACTTC
v_call: TRBV6-6; d_call: NA; j_call: TRBJ2-6; clone_size: few; cdr3_aa: CASTGSGANVLTF; cdr3_nt: TGTGCCAGCACGGGGTCTGGGGCCAACGTCCTGACTTTC
v_call: TRBV28; d_call: NA; j_call: TRBJ1-2; clone_size: NA; cdr3_aa: CASSSAGDDNYGYTF; cdr3_nt: TGTGCCAGCAGTTCTGCGGGGGATGATAACTATGGCTACACCTTC
v_call: TRBV4-1; d_call: NA; j_call: TRBJ2-5; clone_size: NA; cdr3_aa: CASSQAPHNQETQYF; cdr3_nt: TGCGCCAGCAGCCAAGCGCCGCACAACCAAGAGACCCAGTACTTC
v_call: TRBV5-1; d_call: TRBD1; j_call: TRBJ2-5; clone_size: NA; cdr3_aa: CASSPGDRDRETQYF; cdr3_nt: TGCGCCAGCAGCCCCGGGGACAGGGACAGAGAGACCCAGTACTTC
v_call: TRBV7-3; d_call: TRBD2; j_call: TRBJ2-1; clone_size: NA; cdr3_aa: CASSLDSGRGNEQFF; cdr3_nt: TGTGCCAGCAGCTTAGATAGCGGGCGGGGGAATGAGCAGTTCTTC
v_call: TRBV6-5; d_call: NA; j_call: TRBJ2-6; clone_size: NA; cdr3_aa: CASNDRSSGANVLTF; cdr3_nt: TGTGCCAGCAACGACAGGAGCTCTGGGGCCAACGTCCTGACTTTC
v_call: TRBV19; d_call: TRBD1; j_call: TRBJ2-2; clone_size: many; cdr3_aa: CASSQGARDTGELFF; cdr3_nt: TGTGCCAGTTCACAGGGGGCGCGGGATACCGGGGAGCTGTTTTTT
v_call: TRBV28; d_call: NA; j_call: TRBJ2-1; clone_size: few; cdr3_aa: CASTSVTGESSYNEQFF; cdr3_nt: TGTGCCAGCACCTCGGTAACCGGGGAGAGCTCCTACAATGAGCAGTTCTTC
v_call: TRBV6-1; d_call: NA; j_call: TRBJ1-5; clone_size: few; cdr3_aa: CASSDRGGNQPQHF; cdr3_nt: TGTGCCAGCAGTGATCGGGGGGGGAATCAGCCCCAGCATTTT
v_call: TRBV19; d_call: NA; j_call: TRBJ2-2; clone_size: NA; cdr3_aa: CASIPAGTYTGELFF; cdr3_nt: TGTGCCAGTATTCCAGCGGGGACATACACCGGGGAGCTGTTTTTT
v_call: TRBV14; d_call: TRBD2; j_call: TRBJ2-1; clone_size: NA; cdr3_aa: CASSLDRALAGAEQFF; cdr3_nt: TGTGCCAGCAGCCTAGACCGAGCGCTAGCGGGAGCTGAGCAGTTCTTC
v_call: TRBV4-1; d_call: TRBD1; j_call: TRBJ1-5; clone_size: NA; cdr3_aa: CASSQLSTGQGSNQPQHF; cdr3_nt: TGCGCCAGCAGCCAACTCAGTACCGGACAGGGGAGCAATCAGCCCCAGCATTTT
v_call: TRBV29-1; d_call: NA; j_call: TRBJ2-4; clone_size: few; cdr3_aa: CSVGGGEGGAKNIQYF; cdr3_nt: TGCAGCGTTGGGGGGGGAGAAGGGGGAGCCAAAAACATTCAGTACTTC
v_call: TRBV18; d_call: NA; j_call: TRBJ2-2; clone_size: NA; cdr3_aa: CASSPPSFTGELFF; cdr3_nt: TGTGCCAGCTCACCACCGTCATTCACCGGGGAGCTGTTTTTT
v_call: TRBV7-2; d_call: TRBD1; j_call: TRBJ1-5; clone_size: few; cdr3_aa: CASSLGYAGGNQPQHF; cdr3_nt: TGTGCCAGCAGCTTAGGGTATGCAGGGGGGAATCAGCCCCAGCATTTT
v_call: TRBV20-1; d_call: NA; j_call: TRBJ1-2; clone_size: few; cdr3_aa: CSASLTYGYTF; cdr3_nt: TGCAGTGCTAGCCTAACGTATGGCTACACCTTC
v_call: TRBV25-1; d_call: NA; j_call: TRBJ1-2; clone_size: NA; cdr3_aa: CASTPTEANYGYTF; cdr3_nt: TGTGCCAGCACCCCCACGGAGGCTAACTATGGCTACACCTTC